This TCR beta chain originates from a study of control samples from healthy donors and cancer patients. The CDR3 length is 11 residues. Germline CDR1 is SGHKS and CDR2 is YYEKEE (reference sequence). Trimming took 2 bases from V and 7 from J, leaving 4 bases between them. Clones were read by immunoSEQ multiplex PCR, and TCRdb kept only the in-frame ones, dropping some. The sample holds about 210,000 clones. This TCR was recovered from a woman in her twenties or thirties in good health. The V and J genes are TRBV5-5 and TRBJ2-1; D gene unclear. Sequencing used blood. The CDR3 reads CASSFRNEQFF. The CDR3 DNA reads TGTGCCAGCAGCTTCCGTAATGAGCAGTTCTTC.